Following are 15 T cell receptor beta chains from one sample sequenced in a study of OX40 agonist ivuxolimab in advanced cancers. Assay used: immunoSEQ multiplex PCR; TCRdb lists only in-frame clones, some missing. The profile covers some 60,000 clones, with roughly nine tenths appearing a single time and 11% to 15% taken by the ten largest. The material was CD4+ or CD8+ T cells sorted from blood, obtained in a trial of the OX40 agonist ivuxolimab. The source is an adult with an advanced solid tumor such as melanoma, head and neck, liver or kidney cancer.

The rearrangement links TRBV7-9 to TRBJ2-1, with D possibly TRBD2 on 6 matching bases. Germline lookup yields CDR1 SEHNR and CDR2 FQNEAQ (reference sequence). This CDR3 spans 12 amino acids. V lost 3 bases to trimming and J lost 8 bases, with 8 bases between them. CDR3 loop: CASSFAGYEQFF. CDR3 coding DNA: TGTGCCAGCAGCTTCGCGGGATATGAGCAGTTCTTC.

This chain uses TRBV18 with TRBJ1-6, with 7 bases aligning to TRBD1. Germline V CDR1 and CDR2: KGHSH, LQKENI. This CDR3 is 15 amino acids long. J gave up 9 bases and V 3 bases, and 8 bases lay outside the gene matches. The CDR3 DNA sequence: TGTGCCAGCTCACCCCAAGGGGAGGGGGCTTCACCCCTCCACTTT. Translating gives CASSPQGEGASPLHF.

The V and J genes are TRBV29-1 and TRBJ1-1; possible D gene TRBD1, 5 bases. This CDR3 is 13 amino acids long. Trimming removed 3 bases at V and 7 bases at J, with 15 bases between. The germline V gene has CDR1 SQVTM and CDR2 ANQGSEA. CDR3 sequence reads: CSVEGPGNGEAFF. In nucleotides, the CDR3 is TGCAGCGTTGAGGGGCCAGGAAACGGTGAAGCTTTCTTT.

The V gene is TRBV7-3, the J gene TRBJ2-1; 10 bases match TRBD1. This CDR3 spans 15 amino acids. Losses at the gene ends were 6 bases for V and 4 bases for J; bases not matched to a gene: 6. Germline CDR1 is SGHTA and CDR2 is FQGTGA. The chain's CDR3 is CASSPDRGRYNEQFF. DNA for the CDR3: TGTGCCAGCAGTCCCGACAGGGGGCGATACAATGAGCAGTTCTTC.

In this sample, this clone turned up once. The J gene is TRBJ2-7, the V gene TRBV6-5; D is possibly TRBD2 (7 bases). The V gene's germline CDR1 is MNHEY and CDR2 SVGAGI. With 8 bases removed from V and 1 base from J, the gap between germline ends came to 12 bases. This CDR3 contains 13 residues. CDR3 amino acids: CASVRGPSYEQYF. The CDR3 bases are TGTGCCAGCGTGCGGGGGCCATCCTACGAGCAGTACTTC.

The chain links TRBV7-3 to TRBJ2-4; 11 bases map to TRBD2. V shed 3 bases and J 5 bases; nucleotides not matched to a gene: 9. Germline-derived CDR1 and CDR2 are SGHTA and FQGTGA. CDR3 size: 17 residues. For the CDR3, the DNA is TGTGCCAGCAGCTTTAGCGGGACTAGCGGAGGACAAAACATTCAGTACTTC. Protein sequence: CASSFSGTSGGQNIQYF.

CDR3 bases: TGCAGCGTGGGGCCATTCCCATCGAACACTGAAGCTTTCTTT. Residues: CSVGPFPSNTEAFF. This sequence joins TRBV29-1 and TRBJ1-1, with D possibly being TRBD1 (5 bases). V dropped 6 bases and J dropped 1 base, with 15 bases sitting between them. The CDR3 runs 14 residues. Germline values: CDR1 SQVTM, CDR2 ANQGSEA.

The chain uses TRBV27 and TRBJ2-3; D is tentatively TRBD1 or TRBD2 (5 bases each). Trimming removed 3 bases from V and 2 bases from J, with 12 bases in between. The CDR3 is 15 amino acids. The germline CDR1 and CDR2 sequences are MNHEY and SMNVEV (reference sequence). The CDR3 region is CASSFWGSNTDTQYF. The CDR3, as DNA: TGTGCCAGCAGTTTTTGGGGGAGTAACACAGATACGCAGTATTTT.

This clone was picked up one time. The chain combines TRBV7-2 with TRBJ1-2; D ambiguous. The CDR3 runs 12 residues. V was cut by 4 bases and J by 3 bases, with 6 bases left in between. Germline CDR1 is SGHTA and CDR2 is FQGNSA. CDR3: CASSSADYGYTF. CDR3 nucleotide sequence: TGTGCCAGCAGCTCAGCAGACTATGGCTACACCTTC.

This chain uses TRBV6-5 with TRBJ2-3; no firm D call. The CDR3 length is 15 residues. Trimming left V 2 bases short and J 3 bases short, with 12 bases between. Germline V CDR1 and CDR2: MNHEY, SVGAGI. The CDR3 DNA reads TGTGCCAGCAGTTACCGGAAGGGAAGGACAGATACGCAGTATTTT. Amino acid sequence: CASSYRKGRTDTQYF.

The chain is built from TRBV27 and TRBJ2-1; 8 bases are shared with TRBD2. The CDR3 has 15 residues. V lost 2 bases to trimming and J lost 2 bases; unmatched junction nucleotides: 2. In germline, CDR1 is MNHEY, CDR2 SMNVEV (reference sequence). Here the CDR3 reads CASSLGLAAYNEQFF. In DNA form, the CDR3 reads TGTGCCAGCAGTTTAGGACTAGCTGCCTACAATGAGCAGTTCTTC.

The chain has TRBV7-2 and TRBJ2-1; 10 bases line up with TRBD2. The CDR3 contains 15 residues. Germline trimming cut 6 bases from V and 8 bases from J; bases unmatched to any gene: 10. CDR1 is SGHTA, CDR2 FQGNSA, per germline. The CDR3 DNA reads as TGTGCCAGCAGACCCGGGCTAGCGGGAGTCCATGAGCAGTTCTTC. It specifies CASRPGLAGVHEQFF.

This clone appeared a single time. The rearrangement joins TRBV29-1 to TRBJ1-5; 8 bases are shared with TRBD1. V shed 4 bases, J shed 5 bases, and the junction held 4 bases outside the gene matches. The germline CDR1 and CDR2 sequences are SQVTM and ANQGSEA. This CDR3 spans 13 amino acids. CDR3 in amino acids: CSVAGQGDQPQHF. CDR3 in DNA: TGCAGCGTTGCAGGACAGGGCGATCAGCCCCAGCATTTT. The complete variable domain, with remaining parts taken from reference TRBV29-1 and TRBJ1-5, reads SAVISQKPSRDICQRGTSLTIQCQVDSQVTMMFWYRQQPGQSLTLIATANQGSEATYESGFVIDKFPISRPNLTFSTLTVSNMSPEDSSIYLCSVAGQGDQPQHFGDGTRLSIL.

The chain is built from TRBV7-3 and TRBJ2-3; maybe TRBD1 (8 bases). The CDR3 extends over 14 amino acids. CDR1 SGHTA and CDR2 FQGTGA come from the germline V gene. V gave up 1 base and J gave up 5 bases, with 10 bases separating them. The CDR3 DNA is TGTGCCAGCAGCTTAAACAGGGGGGGAGATACGCAGTATTTT. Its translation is CASSLNRGGDTQYF.

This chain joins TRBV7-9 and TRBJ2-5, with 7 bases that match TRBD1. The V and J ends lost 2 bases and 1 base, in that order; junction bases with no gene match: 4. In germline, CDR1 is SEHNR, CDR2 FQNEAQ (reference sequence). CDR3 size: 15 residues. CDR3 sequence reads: CASSLWGTAQETQYF. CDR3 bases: TGTGCCAGCAGCTTATGGGGGACAGCCCAAGAGACCCAGTACTTC.